The T cell receptor (beta chain) described here comes from a study of immune evolution from preneoplasia to lung adenocarcinoma. At the level of the study: HLA loss of heterozygosity: about 7% AIS, 15% MIA, about 31% ADC, none AAH.

Study outcomes and limitations: Later-stage lesions seemingly showed higher T cell density and diversity than normal lung.

The CDR3 runs 14 residues. Trimming at V came to 7 bases and at J to 3 bases, leaving 4 bases not matched to a gene. The germline gives CDR1 LNHDA, CDR2 SQIVND (reference sequence). Sequencing used immunoSEQ multiplex PCR; TCRdb keeps in-frame clones, though not all of them. The profile covers about 26,000 clones, with about 74% appearing a single time and roughly 6% taken by the ten largest. With regard to this clone: The antigen remains undetermined.

The origin of this receptor is a person aged 55 to 69 with invasive lung adenocarcinoma. Some clones in this sample may be carry-over from other donors' samples. The chain couples TRBV19 to TRBJ2-4, with TRBD1 matching 9 bases. The sample taken for sequencing was FFPE invasive lung adenocarcinoma tissue. CDR3 protein: CASNPDRGKNIQYF. The CDR3 bases are TGTGCCAGTAACCCGGACAGGGGCAAAAACATTCAGTACTTC.